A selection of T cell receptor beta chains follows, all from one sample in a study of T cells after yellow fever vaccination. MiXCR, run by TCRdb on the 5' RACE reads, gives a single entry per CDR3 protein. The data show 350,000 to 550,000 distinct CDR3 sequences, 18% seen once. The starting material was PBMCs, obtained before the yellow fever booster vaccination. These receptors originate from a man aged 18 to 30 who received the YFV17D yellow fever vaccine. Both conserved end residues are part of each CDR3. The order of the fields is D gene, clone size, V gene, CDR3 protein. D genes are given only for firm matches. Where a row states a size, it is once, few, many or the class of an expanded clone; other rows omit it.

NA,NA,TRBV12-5,CASGFLGLGYNEQFF
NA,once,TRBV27,CASSANYPGTYEQYF
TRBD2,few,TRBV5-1,CASSLALRGGEGTQYF
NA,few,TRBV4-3,CASSQDVGRRYGYTF
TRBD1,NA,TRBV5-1,CASSPYGQGALGYTF
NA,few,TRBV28,CASSFRGGAFF
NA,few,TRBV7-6,CASSLFTGEKLFF
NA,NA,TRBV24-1,CATGDLSSYNEQFF
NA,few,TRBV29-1,CSVGASPGAMNTEAFF
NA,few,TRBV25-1,CASTRTRENTEAFF
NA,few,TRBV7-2,CASSLARANEQFF
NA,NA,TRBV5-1,CASSLVAGGPLSGANVLTF
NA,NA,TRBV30,CAWRGYNTGELFF
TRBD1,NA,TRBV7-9,CASSLGGGSEQFF
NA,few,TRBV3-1,CASSPLGASPLHF
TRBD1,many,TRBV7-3,CASSSGQADGYTF
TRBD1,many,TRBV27,CASSLKGASYGYTF
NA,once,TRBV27,CASIGGMGTEAFF
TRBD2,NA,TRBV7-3,CASSSSGGAGELFF
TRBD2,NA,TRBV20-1,CSASDSQRGPKNIQYF
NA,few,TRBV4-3,CASSQEVDLEAFF
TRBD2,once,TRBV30,CAWGLAGGGQETQYF
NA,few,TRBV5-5,CASSLWGIVDTGELFF
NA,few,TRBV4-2,CASSQDLRGQDEKLFF
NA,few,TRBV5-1,CASSLSGQGLYEQYF
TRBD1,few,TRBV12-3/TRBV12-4,CASRMTGTGTHQPQHF
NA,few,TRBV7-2,CASSLEGFRMRQFF
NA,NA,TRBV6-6,CASSYSGQGGAYGYTF
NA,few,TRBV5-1,CASSLDTPANSPLHF
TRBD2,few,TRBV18,CASSPASGGVNEQFF
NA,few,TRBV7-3,CASSEQGSGELFF
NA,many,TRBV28,CASSRQTYEQYF
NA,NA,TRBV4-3,CASSQDAASNQPQHF
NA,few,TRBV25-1,CASSEVGEQFF
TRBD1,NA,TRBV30,CAWSNGGGSPLHF
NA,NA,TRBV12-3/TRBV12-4,CASSQTAGPYNEQFF
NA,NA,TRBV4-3,CASSQDRGSGETQYF
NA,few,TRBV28,CASSLSGQGGFYGYTF
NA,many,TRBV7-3,CASSEGGSGYTF
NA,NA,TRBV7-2,CASRRFFTYIEQFF
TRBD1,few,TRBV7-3,CASSLRGGEDYEQYF
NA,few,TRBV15,CATSRDHGFSSNQPQHF
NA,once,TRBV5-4,CASSAPGRGGLDSPLHF
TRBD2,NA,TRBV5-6,CASRGGLGAHNEQFF
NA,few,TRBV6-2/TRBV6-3,CASSLYSGNQPQHF